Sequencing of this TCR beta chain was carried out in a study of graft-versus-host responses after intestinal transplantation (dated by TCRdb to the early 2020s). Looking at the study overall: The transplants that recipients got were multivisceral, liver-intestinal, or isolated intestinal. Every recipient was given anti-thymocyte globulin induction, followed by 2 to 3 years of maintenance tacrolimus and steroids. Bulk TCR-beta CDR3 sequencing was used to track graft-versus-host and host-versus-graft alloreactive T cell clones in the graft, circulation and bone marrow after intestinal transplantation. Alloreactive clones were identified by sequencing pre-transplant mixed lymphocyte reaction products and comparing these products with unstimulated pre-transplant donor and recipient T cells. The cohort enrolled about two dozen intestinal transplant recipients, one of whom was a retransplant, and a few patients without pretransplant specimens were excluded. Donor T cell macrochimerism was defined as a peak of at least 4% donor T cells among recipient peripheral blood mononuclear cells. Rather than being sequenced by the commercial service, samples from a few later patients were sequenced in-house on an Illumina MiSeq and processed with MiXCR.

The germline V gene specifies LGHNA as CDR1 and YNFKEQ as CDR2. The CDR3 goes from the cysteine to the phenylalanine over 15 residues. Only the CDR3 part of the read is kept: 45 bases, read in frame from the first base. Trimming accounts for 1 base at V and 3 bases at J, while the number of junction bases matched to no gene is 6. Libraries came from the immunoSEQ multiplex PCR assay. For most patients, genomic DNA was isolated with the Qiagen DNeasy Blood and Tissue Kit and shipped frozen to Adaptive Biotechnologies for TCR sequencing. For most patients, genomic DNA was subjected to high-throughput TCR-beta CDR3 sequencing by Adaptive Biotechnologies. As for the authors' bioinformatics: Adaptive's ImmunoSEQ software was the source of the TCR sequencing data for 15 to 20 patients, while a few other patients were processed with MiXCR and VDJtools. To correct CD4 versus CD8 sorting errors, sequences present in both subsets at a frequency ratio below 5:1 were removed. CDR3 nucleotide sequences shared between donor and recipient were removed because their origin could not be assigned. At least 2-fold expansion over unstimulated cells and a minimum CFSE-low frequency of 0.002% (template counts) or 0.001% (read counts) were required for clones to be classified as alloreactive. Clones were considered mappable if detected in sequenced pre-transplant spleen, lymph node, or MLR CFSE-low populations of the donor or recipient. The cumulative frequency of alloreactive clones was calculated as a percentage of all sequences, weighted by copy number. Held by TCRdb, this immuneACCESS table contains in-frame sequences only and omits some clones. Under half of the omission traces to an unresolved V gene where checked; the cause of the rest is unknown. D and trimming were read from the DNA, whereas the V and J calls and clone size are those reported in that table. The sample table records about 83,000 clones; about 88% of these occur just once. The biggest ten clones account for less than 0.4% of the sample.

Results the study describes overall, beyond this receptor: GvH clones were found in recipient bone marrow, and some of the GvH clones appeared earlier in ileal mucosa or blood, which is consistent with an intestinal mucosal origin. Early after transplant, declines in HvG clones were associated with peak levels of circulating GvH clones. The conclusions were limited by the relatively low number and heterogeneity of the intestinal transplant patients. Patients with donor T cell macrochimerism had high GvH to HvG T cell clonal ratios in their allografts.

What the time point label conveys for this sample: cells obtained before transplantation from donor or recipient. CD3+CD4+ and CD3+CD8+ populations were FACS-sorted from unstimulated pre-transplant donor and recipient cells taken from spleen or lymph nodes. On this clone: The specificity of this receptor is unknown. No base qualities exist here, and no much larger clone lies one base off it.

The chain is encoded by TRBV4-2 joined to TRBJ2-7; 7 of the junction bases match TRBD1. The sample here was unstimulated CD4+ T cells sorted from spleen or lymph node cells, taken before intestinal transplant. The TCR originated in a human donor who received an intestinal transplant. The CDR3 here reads CASSQGAGGNYEQYF. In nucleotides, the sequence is TGTGCCAGCAGCCAAGGGGCAGGGGGAAACTACGAGCAGTACTTC.